This T cell receptor beta chain appears in the sequencing data of a study of post-analysis software for immune sequencing data. In the study overall: Patients with relapsing-remitting, secondary progressive and progressive-relapsing multiple sclerosis courses were all represented. General study points: Higher frequency in patients than in controls was seen for roughly five TRBV segments, with TRBV5-6, TRBV5-1 and TRBV20-1 among them. Controls had significantly higher normalized Chao1 diversity than multiple sclerosis patients.

The TCR beta cDNA libraries carried unique molecular identifiers. Each sample of roughly 0.9 to 11 million input T cells yielded 500,000 or so cDNA molecules, so each molecule approximated one T cell. Each CDR3 protein gets one entry after TCRdb re-called the PCR reads with MiXCR. This sample yields 170,000 or so distinct CDR3 sequences, of which 30% are seen a single time; about 1.6% belongs to the top ten. Only a few counts were recorded for this clonotype. Antigen: not known. The CDR3 contains 11 residues. Trimming took 6 bases from V and 4 from J, leaving 3 bases between them. Germline assignment: CDR1 MNHEY and CDR2 SMNVEV (reference sequence).

Sequencing was performed on blood. The V call is TRBV27, the J call TRBJ1-4, with D unclear. This TCR came from a girl aged 10-17 years with multiple sclerosis. The CDR3 DNA reads TGTGCCAGCAGCAATAATGAAAAACTGTTTTTT. Its protein product is CASSNNEKLFF.